This TCR beta chain came from a study of control samples from healthy donors and cancer patients. The protocol was immunoSEQ multiplex PCR, while the TCRdb copy is restricted to in-frame clones and leaves out a portion. There are roughly 80,000 clones in the sample; roughly 90% occur only once, and roughly 6% lies in the top ten. The CDR3 is 15 residues long. Deletions cut 11 bases from V and 6 bases from J, with 25 bases between. Germline V gene lookup returns CDR1 MNHEY and CDR2 SVGAGI. Input material: blood. V usage is TRBV6-5 and J usage is TRBJ1-2; tentatively, D is TRBD1 (6 bases). The sequence was obtained from a man between 50 and 59 years old in good health. CDR3 protein: CACPEWNREGDGYTF. CDR3 sequence (DNA): TGTGCCTGTCCGGAGTGGAACAGGGAAGGGGATGGCTACACCTTC.